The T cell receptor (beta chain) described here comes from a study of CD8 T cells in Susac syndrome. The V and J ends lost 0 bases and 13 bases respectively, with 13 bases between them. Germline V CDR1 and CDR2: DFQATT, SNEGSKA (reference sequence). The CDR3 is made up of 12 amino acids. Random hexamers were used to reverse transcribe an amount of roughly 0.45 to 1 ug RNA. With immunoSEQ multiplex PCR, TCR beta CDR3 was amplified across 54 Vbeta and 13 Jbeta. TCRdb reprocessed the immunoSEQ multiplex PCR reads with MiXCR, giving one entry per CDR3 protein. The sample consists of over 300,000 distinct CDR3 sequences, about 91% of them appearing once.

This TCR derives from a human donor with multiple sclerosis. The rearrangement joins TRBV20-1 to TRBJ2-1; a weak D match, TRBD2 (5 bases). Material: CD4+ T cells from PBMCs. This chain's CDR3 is CSARDLTGIQFF. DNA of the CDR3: TGCAGTGCTAGAGATCTAACGGGAATCCAGTTCTTC.